This TCR beta chain was captured in a study of blood T cell repertoires in COVID-19. Study summary: Spain, Italy and the United States supplied samples that represented acute and convalescent COVID-19.

Study processing details: For nucleated cells, counts were estimated from reference gene primer amplification. Profiled with immunoSEQ multiplex PCR; TCRdb holds only in-frame clones, not every one. D and trimming were read from the DNA, whereas the V and J calls and clone size are those reported in that table. Here the sample spans hundreds of thousands of clones, about 88% being singletons. In germline, CDR1 is MNHEY, CDR2 SMNVEV (reference sequence). J was trimmed by 1 base and V by 8 bases; bases with no gene match: 4. This CDR3 contains 14 residues. It was during active infection that Seattle patients were enrolled and then longitudinally followed.

The chain recombines TRBV27 with TRBJ2-7; 11 nucleotides align to TRBD1. The sample comprised peripheral blood. The source is a woman in her sixties with COVID-19, enrolled during active disease. CDR3 DNA sequence: TGTGCCAGCGGTGGACAGGGGGCTTCCTACGAGCAGTACTTC. This translates into CASGGQGASYEQYF.